These 12 T cell receptor beta chains share one sample of origin, sequenced in a study of shared clonotypes between healthy human individuals. CD45RO-negative, CCR7-positively selected cells formed the naive CD8 fraction, excluding terminally differentiated effector memory CD45RA+ cells. Generated by immunoSEQ multiplex PCR, the TCRdb table keeps only in-frame clones and is missing some. The sample lists about 2.1 million clones; around 93% were seen once. The specimen was naive CD8+ T cells from PBMCs. These receptors were taken from a man aged 18 to 29 in good health. Some clones in this sample may be carry-over from other donors' samples.

The chain recombines TRBV7-9 with TRBJ1-4; D gene unclear. CDR3 length: 15 residues. Germline values: CDR1 SEHNR, CDR2 FQNEAQ (reference sequence). Trimming shortened V by 2 bases and J by 6 bases, and 13 bases separated the two germline ends. CDR3 in amino acids: CASSLPRVKDEKLFF. The CDR3, as DNA: TGTGCCAGCAGCTTACCAAGGGTTAAGGATGAAAAACTGTTTTTT.

As regards this clone: This sample includes further DNA sequences coding for the same CDR3. This rearrangement joins TRBV9 to TRBJ2-7, with D unresolved. V lost 4 bases, J lost 3 bases, and 8 bases lay in between. The germline V gene encodes CDR1 SGDLS and CDR2 YYNGEE. This CDR3 region has 12 residues. CDR3 region: CASSPTGYEQYF. CDR3 sequence (DNA): TGTGCCAGCAGCCCAACGGGCTACGAGCAGTACTTC.

The chain has TRBV28 and TRBJ2-1; D gene ambiguous. The CDR3 sequence is 14 residues long. The ends were cut back, 5 bases at V and 0 bases at J, with 8 bases in the middle. The germline V gene has CDR1 MDHEN and CDR2 SYDVKM. In DNA form, the CDR3 reads TGTGCCAGCAGTCGTCTGGGCTCCTACAATGAGCAGTTCTTC. Translating gives CASSRLGSYNEQFF.

This sequence joins TRBV5-8 and TRBJ1-4; 9 bases match TRBD1. Germline V CDR1 and CDR2: SGHTS, YDEGEE. CDR3 size: 18 residues. With V trimmed by 4 bases and J by 3 bases, 13 bases remained unmatched. The CDR3, as DNA: TGTGCCAGCAGCCTCCGGGACAGGGAGCTCAGTGCTAATGAAAAACTGTTTTTT. Protein sequence: CASSLRDRELSANEKLFF.

The chain combines TRBV28 with TRBJ2-5; D may correspond to TRBD1 or TRBD2 (5 bases each). This CDR3 region has 17 residues. Trimming stripped 4 bases from V and 7 bases from J, with 25 bases between. Germline loops: CDR1 MDHEN, CDR2 SYDVKM. This CDR3 reads CASSSPPEGTRVVTQYF. The CDR3, as DNA: TGTGCCAGCAGTTCACCCCCCGAAGGGACCAGGGTTGTGACCCAGTACTTC.

This chain connects TRBV5-1 to TRBJ2-7; TRBD1 might be the D (5 bases). The germline CDR1 and CDR2 sequences are SGHRS and YFSETQ. The CDR3 sequence is 15 residues long. V was shortened by 0 bases and J by 1 base, with 11 bases between the two germline ends. CDR3 DNA: TGCGCCAGCAGCTTGGGACAGATCAAGTCCTACGAGCAGTACTTC. It encodes CASSLGQIKSYEQYF.

V usage is TRBV6-1 and J usage is TRBJ2-7; TRBD1 matches at 9 bases. CDR1 MNHNS and CDR2 SASEGT come from the germline V gene. CDR3 length: 14 amino acids. The V and J ends lost 10 bases and 1 base, in that order; junction bases with no gene match: 8. In DNA form, the CDR3 reads TGTGCCACTACCCTGGGGACAGGGTCCTACGAGCAGTACTTC. Amino acid sequence: CATTLGTGSYEQYF.

The chain recombines TRBV6-1 with TRBJ2-6; the D is unclear. CDR1 is MNHNS, CDR2 SASEGT, per germline. V lost 2 bases, J lost 0 bases, and 8 bases lay in between. The CDR3 runs 16 residues. CDR3 nucleotides: TGTGCCAGCAGTGAAATGTTGCTCTCTGGGGCCAACGTCCTGACTTTC. Residues: CASSEMLLSGANVLTF.

V and J are TRBV19 and TRBJ2-7; D is unresolved. This CDR3 contains 13 residues. Trimming shortened V by 4 bases and J by 5 bases, and 12 bases separated the two germline ends. Germline V CDR1 and CDR2: LNHDA, SQIVND (reference sequence). The CDR3 sequence: CASSRNTRDEQYF. The CDR3 DNA sequence: TGTGCCAGTAGTAGGAACACTCGGGACGAGCAGTACTTC.

This clone has more than one count but fewer than ten. V gene TRBV7-2 combines with J gene TRBJ1-4; D not resolved. Germline-derived CDR1 and CDR2 are SGHTA and FQGNSA. Trimming took 3 bases from V and 7 from J, leaving 12 bases between them. The CDR3 sequence is 14 residues long. The CDR3 DNA sequence: TGTGCCAGCAGCTTCCTACACCGCGGTGAAAAACTGTTTTTT. Translation: CASSFLHRGEKLFF.

The chain has TRBV28 and TRBJ2-7, with 11 bases identical to TRBD2. V lost 5 bases, J lost 6 bases, and 9 bases stayed unmatched. Germline V lookup: CDR1 MDHEN, CDR2 SYDVKM. This CDR3 region has 15 residues. The CDR3 coding sequence is TGTGCCAGCAGTCCCGCCGGGACTAGCGGACGCGAGCAGTACTTC. It translates to CASSPAGTSGREQYF.

Turning to this clone: This sample includes further DNA sequences coding for the same CDR3. This chain connects TRBV28 to TRBJ2-7, with 9 bases matching TRBD1. The germline V gene encodes CDR1 MDHEN and CDR2 SYDVKM. With V trimmed by 3 bases and J by 4 bases, 4 bases remained unmatched. The CDR3 is made up of 14 amino acids. CDR3 loop: CASSFGTGSYEQYF. The CDR3 DNA is TGTGCCAGCAGTTTTGGGACAGGGTCGTACGAGCAGTACTTC.